These 15 T cell receptor beta chains share one sample of origin, sequenced in a study of blood T cell repertoires in COVID-19. Sequenced by immunoSEQ multiplex PCR; TCRdb stores in-frame clones only, minus some. The table includes approximately 240,000 clones, 70% to 85% detected once. Sequenced: peripheral blood. All receptors derive from a woman of 80 years or more with active or convalescent COVID-19.

The chain couples TRBV18 to TRBJ1-5, with 7 positions matching TRBD1. V shed 3 bases and J 2 bases; nucleotides not matched to a gene: 4. This CDR3 contains 15 residues. Looked up from germline, CDR1 is KGHSH and CDR2 is LQKENI. The DNA for the CDR3 is TGTGCCAGCTCACCGACAGGGTACGGCAATCAGCCCCAGCATTTT. Protein sequence: CASSPTGYGNQPQHF.

The genes are TRBV28 and TRBJ1-1; possibly TRBD1 for D (5 bases). Trimming removed 7 bases from V and 4 bases from J, with 16 bases in between. The CDR3 totals 14 residues. CDR1 is MDHEN and CDR2 is SYDVKM in the germline V gene. This chain's CDR3 is CASNQVWGITEAFF. The CDR3 nucleotides read TGTGCCAGCAATCAGGTGTGGGGCATCACTGAAGCTTTCTTT.

This chain uses TRBV6-5 with TRBJ1-1; possible D gene TRBD1, 5 bases. This CDR3 spans 15 amino acids. The germline gives CDR1 MNHEY, CDR2 SVGAGI. V was clipped by 6 bases and J by 4 bases, with 18 bases between them. In DNA, the CDR3 is TGTGCCAGCAGAGCCGGACCGACGGGGGGCACTGAAGCTTTCTTT. This gives the protein CASRAGPTGGTEAFF.

The chain has TRBV6-5 and TRBJ1-3; 7 bases are a match to TRBD1. V gave up 5 bases and J gave up 3 bases; unmatched junction bases: 7. CDR1 is MNHEY and CDR2 is SVGAGI in the germline V gene. The CDR3 contains 15 residues. CDR3 DNA: TGTGCCAGCAGTAACCGGGACAGAGATGGAAACACCATATATTTT. As protein: CASSNRDRDGNTIYF.

The chain combines TRBV27 with TRBJ2-2; 15 bases are shared with TRBD2. The germline V gene has CDR1 MNHEY and CDR2 SMNVEV (reference sequence). J lost 6 bases, V lost 5 bases, and 7 bases had no gene match. CDR3 length: 17 amino acids. The CDR3 region has the DNA TGTGCCAGCAGTCTTAACGGACTAGCGGGAGGGCCCGGGGAGCTGTTTTTT. Translation: CASSLNGLAGGPGELFF.

The V call is TRBV28, the J call TRBJ2-3; TRBD2 matches 8 bases. With 4 bases clipped from V and 4 bases from J, the junction kept 10 bases outside the gene matches. CDR1 and CDR2 from the germline V gene are MDHEN and SYDVKM. This CDR3 is built from 16 residues. The DNA of the CDR3 is TGTGCCAGCAGTTCAATAGCGGGGCCTTTGGCAGATACGCAGTATTTT. Residues: CASSSIAGPLADTQYF.

The chain uses TRBV19 and TRBJ2-1, with 9 bases lining up with TRBD2. With 3 bases clipped from V and 5 bases from J, the junction kept 5 bases outside the gene matches. CDR3 length: 15 residues. Germline V lookup: CDR1 LNHDA, CDR2 SQIVND (reference sequence). The CDR3 is CASSMRGGAHNEQFF. As DNA, the CDR3 is TGTGCCAGTAGTATGCGCGGGGGGGCCCACAATGAGCAGTTCTTC.

Written as DNA, the CDR3 is TGTGCCAGCAGCCACCCGGAGGGGAAAACTAACTATGGCTACACCTTC. It translates to CASSHPEGKTNYGYTF. The V call is TRBV4-2, the J call TRBJ1-2; D may be TRBD1 (5 bases). With 3 bases removed from V and 0 bases from J, the gap between germline ends came to 14 bases. The CDR3 totals 16 residues. The germline V gene encodes CDR1 LGHNA and CDR2 YNFKEQ.

The CDR3 loop is CASLQPGAGNTEAFF. DNA for the CDR3: TGTGCCAGCCTCCAGCCAGGGGCGGGGAACACTGAAGCTTTCTTT. The gene calls are TRBV27 and TRBJ1-1; tentatively, D is TRBD1 (6 bases). CDR1 is MNHEY, CDR2 SMNVEV, per germline (reference sequence). The CDR3 is 15 residues long. The ends were cut back, 8 bases at V and 1 base at J, with 17 bases in the middle.

This chain joins TRBV5-6 and TRBJ2-1, with D perhaps matching TRBD1 (6 bases). The CDR3 contains 15 residues. CDR1 and CDR2 from the germline V gene are SGHDT and YYEEEE. V was shortened by 1 base and J by 5 bases, with 13 bases between the two germline ends. The DNA for the CDR3 is TGTGCCAGCAGCTTGTTCGGACAGAGGAACAATGAGCAGTTCTTC. It encodes CASSLFGQRNNEQFF.

The rearrangement links TRBV19 to TRBJ2-1; weak D call: TRBD2 (6 bases). From germline, CDR1 is LNHDA and CDR2 SQIVND (reference sequence). V lost 3 bases to trimming and J lost 6 bases, with 15 bases between them. The CDR3 spans 15 residues. The DNA for the CDR3 is TGTGCCAGTAGTATTTTTGCGGGGAAGGGCAATGAGCAGTTCTTC. It is translated as CASSIFAGKGNEQFF.

The J gene is TRBJ1-3, the V gene TRBV28, with a tentative D call TRBD1 (5 bases). Germline V gene data show CDR1 as MDHEN and CDR2 as SYDVKM. V lost 6 bases to trimming and J lost 0 bases, with 21 bases between them. The CDR3 extends over 18 amino acids. CDR3 bases: TGTGCCAGCAGATCTCCTCTCAGGGTTACTAACTCTGGAAACACCATATATTTT. Translated, it gives CASRSPLRVTNSGNTIYF.

V usage is TRBV10-3 and J usage is TRBJ1-4; no reliable D call. Trimming stripped 3 bases from V and 0 bases from J, with 17 bases between. Germline assignment: CDR1 ENHRY and CDR2 SYGVKD. The CDR3 length is 18 residues. CDR3 sequence reads: CAISEHTEARTTNEKLFF. The CDR3 coding sequence is TGTGCCATCAGTGAACACACAGAAGCACGGACAACTAATGAAAAACTGTTTTTT.

The chain has TRBV29-1 and TRBJ2-7; no firm D call. V was shortened by 6 bases and J by 2 bases, with 14 bases between the two germline ends. In germline, CDR1 is SQVTM, CDR2 ANQGSEA. CDR3 size: 13 residues. The CDR3 DNA sequence: TGCAGCGTCCCTGACTCGGGTACCTACGAGCAGTACTTC. Translated: CSVPDSGTYEQYF.

V gene TRBV19 combines with J gene TRBJ2-1; TRBD2 agrees at 10 bases. Trimming cost V 3 bases and J 2 bases; bases outside gene matches: 4. This CDR3 is 16 amino acids long. CDR1 LNHDA and CDR2 SQIVND come from the germline V gene (reference sequence). The CDR3 protein is CASSMIAGGPYNEQFF. The DNA for the CDR3 is TGTGCCAGTAGTATGATAGCGGGAGGCCCCTACAATGAGCAGTTCTTC.